This note documents a single T cell receptor (beta chain) sequence. The data derive from a study of T cell changes during pregnancy in multiple sclerosis. The CDR3 loop spans 16 amino acids. Germline CDR1 reads SNHLY; CDR2 reads FYNNEI. V was pared by 5 bases and J by 5 bases, with 15 bases of the junction left unmatched. This table comes from immunoSEQ multiplex PCR, and its TCRdb copy is limited to in-frame clones, with some not included. The sample lists roughly 84,000 clones, just over 90% occurring once. V usage is TRBV2 and J usage is TRBJ2-7; 7 nucleotides agree with TRBD1. This specimen was peripheral blood, taken in the third trimester of pregnancy. The sequence came from a female donor in good health, enrolled as a control in a pregnancy study. CDR3 nucleotide sequence: TGTGCCAGCAGTCTTGGACAGACAGGGAAGGGACACGAGCAGTACTTC. Protein: CASSLGQTGKGHEQYF. The whole variable domain, filled in from reference TRBV2 and TRBJ2-7, reads EPEVTQTPSHQVTQMGQEVILRCVPISNHLYFYWYRQILGQKVEFLVSFYNNEISEKSEIFDDQFSVERPDGSNFTLKIRSTKLEDSAMYFCASSLGQTGKGHEQYFGPGTRLTVT.